The clone carrying this TCR beta chain has just a few counts. CDR3 length equals 16 residues. The V segment lost 0 bases and the J segment 1 base; nucleotides outside the gene matches: 3. Germline V CDR1 and CDR2: MNHNY, SVGAGI (reference sequence). A unique molecular identifier was attached to every TCR cDNA molecule. TCRdb reprocessed the 5' RACE reads via MiXCR and lists one record per CDR3 protein. The table shows tens of thousands of distinct CDR3 sequences, with less than 15% occurring only once. This specimen comes from a study of spatial heterogeneity in lung cancer. Study as a whole: There were consistently more beta-chain sequences detected than alpha-chain sequences.

Time point indicated: sample taken at primary tumor resection. The input material, whole RNA from tumor, nontumor lung or frozen PBMC, was sequenced unsorted. The genes are TRBV6-6 and TRBJ2-7, with 10 bases that match TRBD2. The sample here was PBMCs, taken at surgery. This receptor was taken from a male donor with early-stage non-small cell lung cancer. CDR3 bases: TGTGCCAGCAGTTACTCCCCAGCGGGAGGGTCCTACGAGCAGTACTTC. Its translation: CASSYSPAGGSYEQYF.